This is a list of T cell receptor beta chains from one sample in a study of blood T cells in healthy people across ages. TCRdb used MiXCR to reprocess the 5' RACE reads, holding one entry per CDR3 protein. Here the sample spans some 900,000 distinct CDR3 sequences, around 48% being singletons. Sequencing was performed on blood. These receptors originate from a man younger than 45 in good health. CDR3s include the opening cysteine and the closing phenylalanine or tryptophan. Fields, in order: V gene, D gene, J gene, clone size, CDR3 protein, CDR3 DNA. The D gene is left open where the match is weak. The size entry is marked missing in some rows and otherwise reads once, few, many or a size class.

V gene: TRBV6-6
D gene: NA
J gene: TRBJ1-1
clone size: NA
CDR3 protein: CASSYEAGVAGEAFF
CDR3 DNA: TGTGCCAGCAGTTACGAGGCGGGGGTGGCAGGTGAAGCTTTCTTT

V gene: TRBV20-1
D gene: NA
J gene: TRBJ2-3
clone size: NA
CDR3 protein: CSARGSWGGRDTQYF
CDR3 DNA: TGCAGTGCTAGAGGGTCGTGGGGGGGCCGAGATACGCAGTATTTT

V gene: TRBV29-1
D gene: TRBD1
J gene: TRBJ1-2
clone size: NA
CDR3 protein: CSVEGGDRVLYGYTF
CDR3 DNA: TGCAGCGTTGAAGGCGGAGACAGGGTACTCTATGGCTACACCTTC

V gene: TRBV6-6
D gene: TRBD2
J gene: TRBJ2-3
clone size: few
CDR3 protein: CASSYSKRGESTDTQYF
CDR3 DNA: TGTGCCAGCAGTTACTCGAAGCGGGGGGAAAGCACAGATACGCAGTATTTT

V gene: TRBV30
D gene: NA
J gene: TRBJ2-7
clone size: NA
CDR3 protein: CAWGWGSSYEQYF
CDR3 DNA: TGTGCCTGGGGTTGGGGGTCCTCCTACGAGCAGTACTTC

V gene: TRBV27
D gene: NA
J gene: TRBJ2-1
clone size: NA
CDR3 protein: CASTREGEINEQFF
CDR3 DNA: TGTGCCAGCACTCGCGAGGGCGAAATTAATGAGCAGTTCTTC

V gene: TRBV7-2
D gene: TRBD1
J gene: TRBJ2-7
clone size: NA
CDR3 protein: CASSLGGTGQTYEQYF
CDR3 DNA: TGTGCCAGCAGCTTAGGGGGGACGGGACAGACCTACGAGCAGTACTTC

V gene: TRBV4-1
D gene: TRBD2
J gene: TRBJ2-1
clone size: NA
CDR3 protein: CDSSQRLAGGTYNEQFF
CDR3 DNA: TGCGACAGCAGCCAAAGGCTGGCGGGGGGGACTTACAATGAGCAGTTCTTC

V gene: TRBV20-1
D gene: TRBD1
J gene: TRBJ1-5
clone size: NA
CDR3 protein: CSARDDRGYTPQHF
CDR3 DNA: TGCAGTGCTAGAGATGACAGGGGCTACACTCCCCAGCATTTT

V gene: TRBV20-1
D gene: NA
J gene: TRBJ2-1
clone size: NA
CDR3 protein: CSARERGLFNEQFF
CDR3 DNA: TGCAGTGCTAGAGAGCGGGGGCTATTCAATGAGCAGTTCTTC

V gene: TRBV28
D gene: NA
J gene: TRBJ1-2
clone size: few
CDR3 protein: CASSLMAGNYGYTF
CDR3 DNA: TGTGCCAGCAGTTTGATGGCAGGGAACTATGGCTACACCTTC

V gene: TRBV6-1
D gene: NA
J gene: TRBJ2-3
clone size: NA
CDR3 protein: CASSELQGRTDTQYF
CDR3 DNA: TGTGCCAGCAGTGAATTGCAGGGCCGCACAGATACGCAGTATTTT